The 23 T cell receptor beta chains given below trace back to one sample, sequenced in a study of T cells after yellow fever vaccination. A single record per CDR3 protein comes from TCRdb applying MiXCR to the 5' RACE reads. This sample has about 260,000 distinct CDR3 sequences, with approximately 13% found just once. Specimen: CD4+ T cells sorted from PBMCs, collected 45 days after the yellow fever booster vaccination. The receptor source for this set is a man aged 25 to 40 who received the YFV17D yellow fever vaccine.

This clonotype appeared a few times. The gene calls are TRBV6-1 and TRBJ1-4, with 8 bases lining up with TRBD1. The germline V gene encodes CDR1 MNHNS and CDR2 SASEGT. The CDR3 loop spans 14 amino acids. J lost 9 bases, V lost 6 bases, and 9 bases had no gene match. The CDR3 reads CASRTGGAGKKLFF. CDR3 DNA: TGTGCCAGCAGAACAGGGGGTGCGGGCAAAAAACTGTTTTTT.

This clonotype came up a few times. The chain has TRBV20-1 and TRBJ2-4; D is unresolved. The ends were cut back, 0 bases at V and 4 bases at J, with 10 bases in the middle. Germline CDR1 reads DFQATT; CDR2 reads SNEGSKA (reference sequence). The CDR3 covers 14 residues. Written as DNA, the CDR3 is TGCAGTGCTAGAGATCGAGTCGTTAAAAACATTCAGTACTTC. This encodes CSARDRVVKNIQYF.

A few counts support this clonotype. V and J are TRBV20-1 and TRBJ2-7, with D perhaps matching TRBD1 (5 bases). The CDR3 covers 15 residues. V was pared by 6 bases and J by 4 bases, with 22 bases between. Per the germline V gene, CDR1 is DFQATT and CDR2 is SNEGSKA (reference sequence). The CDR3 DNA is TGCAGTGCCGTGTCTGGACAACGACTTTCGTACGAGCAGTACTTC. This translates into CSAVSGQRLSYEQYF.

The J gene is TRBJ2-5, the V gene TRBV7-9, with TRBD2 identical over 9 bases. Germline CDR1 SEHNR, CDR2 FQNEAQ (reference sequence). CDR3 size: 16 residues. Trimming removed 5 bases from V and 2 bases from J; junction bases left unmatched: 9. This CDR3 reads CASSQRLAVAQETQYF. The CDR3, as DNA: TGTGCCAGCAGCCAGCGACTAGCGGTAGCACAAGAGACCCAGTACTTC.

This clonotype was counted a few times. The J gene is TRBJ2-3, the V gene TRBV10-2; TRBD2 agrees at 10 bases. The CDR3 is 17 residues long. Germline V lookup: CDR1 WSHSY, CDR2 SAAADI. The V segment lost 2 bases and the J segment 3 bases; nucleotides outside the gene matches: 8. For the CDR3, the DNA is TGCGCCAGCAGTGAGACAAAAGCGGGAGGGCGTACAGATACGCAGTATTTT. Amino acid sequence: CASSETKAGGRTDTQYF.

This clonotype came up once. This rearrangement joins TRBV6-2 or TRBV6-3 to TRBJ2-5; D ambiguous. The CDR3 consists of 13 residues. Trimming shortened V by 9 bases and J by 2 bases, and 13 bases separated the two germline ends. Germline V CDR1 and CDR2: MNHEY, SVGEGT. The CDR3 DNA is TGTGCCAGTCGAAGAACCGGACAAGAGACCCAGTACTTC. This codes for CASRRTGQETQYF.

The chain recombines TRBV7-2 with TRBJ2-3; D might be TRBD1 or TRBD2, each matching 6 bases. Trimming removed 1 base from V and 4 bases from J, with 9 bases in between. Germline lookup yields CDR1 SGHTA and CDR2 FQGNSA. The CDR3 spans 14 residues. The CDR3 nucleotides read TGTGCCAGCAGCTTAGTCGGGGGCTCAGATACGCAGTATTTT. Protein product: CASSLVGGSDTQYF. Using reference TRBV7-2 and TRBJ2-3 for the parts outside the CDR3, the full variable domain is GAGVSQSPSNKVTEKGKDVELRCDPISGHTALYWYRQSLGQGLEFLIYFQGNSAPDKSGLPSDRFSAERTGGSVSTLTIQRTQQEDSAVYLCASSLVGGSDTQYFGPGTRLTVL.

The rearrangement joins TRBV7-2 to TRBJ2-7; D not resolved. Trimming stripped 1 base from V and 2 bases from J, with 9 bases between. Germline V gene data show CDR1 as SGHTA and CDR2 as FQGNSA. CDR3 size: 14 residues. Here the CDR3 DNA reads TGTGCCAGCAGCTTAGACCCCTCGACCTACGAGCAGTACTTC. Protein: CASSLDPSTYEQYF.

This clonotype was counted ten times or more. The chain has TRBV6-6 and TRBJ1-2; unclear D gene. V lost 6 bases, J lost 1 base, and 9 bases lay in between. Germline CDR1 MNHNY, CDR2 SVGAGI (reference sequence). The CDR3 totals 13 residues. The CDR3 loop is CASSPAVNYGYTF. CDR3 DNA sequence: TGTGCCAGCAGCCCGGCCGTTAACTATGGCTACACCTTC.

This clonotype was seen ten or more times. V gene TRBV4-3 combines with J gene TRBJ2-5; no firm D call. The CDR3 spans 15 residues. From germline, CDR1 is LGHNA and CDR2 YSLEER. V lost 4 bases and J lost 6, with 18 bases in between. CDR3 sequence: CASSLQVKGGKTQYF. As DNA, the CDR3 is TGCGCCAGCAGCCTCCAGGTGAAGGGTGGAAAGACCCAGTACTTC.

V gene TRBV6-1 combines with J gene TRBJ2-7; no firm D call. V was cut by 6 bases and J by 2 bases, with 11 bases left in between. CDR3 length: 13 residues. CDR1 is MNHNS and CDR2 is SASEGT in the germline V gene. Written as DNA, the CDR3 is TGTGCCAGCAGACCCGGTTTCACCTACGAGCAGTACTTC. Protein sequence: CASRPGFTYEQYF.

CDR3 nucleotides: TGTGCCAGGCCGGGGACGGCCAAAGAGACCCAGTACTTC. It codes for CARPGTAKETQYF. The V and J genes are TRBV27 and TRBJ2-5; D possibly matches TRBD1 or TRBD2 (5 bases each). The ends were cut back, 9 bases at V and 3 bases at J, with 14 bases in the middle. The CDR3 is made up of 13 amino acids. Per the germline V gene, CDR1 is MNHEY and CDR2 is SMNVEV (reference sequence).

This chain connects TRBV7-2 to TRBJ2-1; D call uncertain. Germline V lookup: CDR1 SGHTA, CDR2 FQGNSA. The CDR3 extends over 13 amino acids. V shed 1 base and J shed 9 bases, with 10 bases lying between them. The DNA of the CDR3 is TGTGCCAGCAGCTTAGAACCTAAGAGTGAGCAGTTCTTC. Amino acid sequence: CASSLEPKSEQFF. Full variable domain (rest looked up from reference TRBV7-2 and TRBJ2-1): GAGVSQSPSNKVTEKGKDVELRCDPISGHTALYWYRQSLGQGLEFLIYFQGNSAPDKSGLPSDRFSAERTGGSVSTLTIQRTQQEDSAVYLCASSLEPKSEQFFGPGTRLTVL.

The V gene is TRBV5-4, the J gene TRBJ2-4; the D gene is possibly TRBD2 (5 bases). The V end was cut by 1 base, the J end by 0 bases, with 8 bases between. Germline CDR1 SGHNT, CDR2 YYREEE (reference sequence). The CDR3 loop spans 15 amino acids. The DNA of the CDR3 is TGTGCCAGCAGCTTGCGACGGGAAGCCAAAAACATTCAGTACTTC. This gives the protein CASSLRREAKNIQYF. Using reference TRBV5-4 and TRBJ2-4 for the parts outside the CDR3, the full variable domain is ETGVTQSPTHLIKTRGQQVTLRCSSQSGHNTVSWYQQALGQGPQFIFQYYREEENGRGNFPPRFSGLQFPNYSSELNVNALELDDSALYLCASSLRREAKNIQYFGAGTRLSVL.

This rearrangement joins TRBV25-1 to TRBJ2-1; 9 bases align to TRBD1. The CDR3 spans 15 residues. V dropped 2 bases and J dropped 5; count of bases not matched to a gene: 4. CDR1 and CDR2 (germline): MGHDK, SYGVNS. CDR3 DNA: TGTGCCAGCAGTGAAGGGACAGGGAGGCACAATGAGCAGTTCTTC. Amino acids: CASSEGTGRHNEQFF.

This clonotype was seen repeatedly, ten times or more. The rearrangement links TRBV5-1 to TRBJ2-1; D gene ambiguous. The CDR3 totals 15 residues. V dropped 2 bases and J dropped 2 bases, with 11 bases sitting between them. Germline V gene sequence: CDR1 SGHRS, CDR2 YFSETQ. The CDR3 sequence is CASSLSWTAYNEQFF. The CDR3 region has the DNA TGCGCCAGCAGCTTAAGCTGGACCGCCTACAATGAGCAGTTCTTC.

The rearrangement joins TRBV5-1 to TRBJ2-1; no firm D call. Trimming shortened V by 5 bases and J by 1 base, and 7 bases separated the two germline ends. Germline CDR1 reads SGHRS; CDR2 reads YFSETQ. The CDR3 sequence is 13 residues long. The DNA of the CDR3 is TGCGCCAGCAGTTATCAATCCTACAATGAGCAGTTCTTC. Translated: CASSYQSYNEQFF.

J is TRBJ2-3 and V is TRBV20-1; D uncertain. In germline, CDR1 is DFQATT, CDR2 SNEGSKA (reference sequence). The CDR3 loop spans 14 amino acids. Deletions cut 3 bases from V and 2 bases from J, with 12 bases between. CDR3: CSARAQVNTDTQYF. In DNA, the CDR3 is TGCAGTGCTAGGGCCCAGGTAAACACAGATACGCAGTATTTT.

This clonotype has only a few counts. The rearrangement joins TRBV7-2 to TRBJ2-6; D unresolved. This CDR3 has 15 amino acids. Trimming removed 2 bases at V and 2 bases at J, with 7 bases between. Germline assignment: CDR1 SGHTA and CDR2 FQGNSA. The CDR3 loop reads CASSLQAAGANVLTF. The CDR3 coding sequence is TGTGCCAGCAGCTTACAAGCAGCTGGGGCCAACGTCCTGACTTTC.

This clonotype was recorded a few times. The chain combines TRBV29-1 with TRBJ2-7, with TRBD2 as a possible D gene (5 bases). The germline V gene has CDR1 SQVTM and CDR2 ANQGSEA. Trimming pared 1 base from V and 2 bases from J, leaving 12 bases between. The CDR3 spans 14 residues. For the CDR3, the DNA is TGCAGCGTTGAAGGCCGCGGGCAAACCTACGAGCAGTACTTC. This sequence encodes CSVEGRGQTYEQYF.

V is TRBV1 and J is TRBJ1-1; TRBD1 is taken as the D call from the table, unchecked against the DNA. TRBV1 is tagged as a pseudogene. CDR3 length: 17 residues. The CDR3 bases are TGCACCAGCAGCCAAGAAAGCGGGGGCCTGGAGAACACTGAAGCTTTCTTT. Its translation: CTSSQESGGLENTEAFF.

This clonotype turned up a few times. CDR3 coding DNA: TGTGCCAGCAGCGTCGGCCACTACAATGAGCAGTTCTTC. Translation gives CASSVGHYNEQFF. The chain joins TRBV7-2 to TRBJ2-1; D gene ambiguous. The CDR3 has 13 residues. With 5 bases removed from V and 3 bases from J, the gap between germline ends came to 8 bases. Looked up from germline, CDR1 is SGHTA and CDR2 is FQGNSA.

A few counts support this clonotype. The chain uses TRBV5-1 and TRBJ2-1, with 9 bases aligning to TRBD2. The V and J ends lost 4 bases and 2 bases, in that order; junction bases with no gene match: 4. The length of the CDR3 is 15 residues. Germline CDR1 SGHRS, CDR2 YFSETQ. Here the CDR3 reads CASSLQREAYNEQFF. CDR3 bases: TGCGCCAGCAGCCTCCAGCGGGAGGCCTACAATGAGCAGTTCTTC.